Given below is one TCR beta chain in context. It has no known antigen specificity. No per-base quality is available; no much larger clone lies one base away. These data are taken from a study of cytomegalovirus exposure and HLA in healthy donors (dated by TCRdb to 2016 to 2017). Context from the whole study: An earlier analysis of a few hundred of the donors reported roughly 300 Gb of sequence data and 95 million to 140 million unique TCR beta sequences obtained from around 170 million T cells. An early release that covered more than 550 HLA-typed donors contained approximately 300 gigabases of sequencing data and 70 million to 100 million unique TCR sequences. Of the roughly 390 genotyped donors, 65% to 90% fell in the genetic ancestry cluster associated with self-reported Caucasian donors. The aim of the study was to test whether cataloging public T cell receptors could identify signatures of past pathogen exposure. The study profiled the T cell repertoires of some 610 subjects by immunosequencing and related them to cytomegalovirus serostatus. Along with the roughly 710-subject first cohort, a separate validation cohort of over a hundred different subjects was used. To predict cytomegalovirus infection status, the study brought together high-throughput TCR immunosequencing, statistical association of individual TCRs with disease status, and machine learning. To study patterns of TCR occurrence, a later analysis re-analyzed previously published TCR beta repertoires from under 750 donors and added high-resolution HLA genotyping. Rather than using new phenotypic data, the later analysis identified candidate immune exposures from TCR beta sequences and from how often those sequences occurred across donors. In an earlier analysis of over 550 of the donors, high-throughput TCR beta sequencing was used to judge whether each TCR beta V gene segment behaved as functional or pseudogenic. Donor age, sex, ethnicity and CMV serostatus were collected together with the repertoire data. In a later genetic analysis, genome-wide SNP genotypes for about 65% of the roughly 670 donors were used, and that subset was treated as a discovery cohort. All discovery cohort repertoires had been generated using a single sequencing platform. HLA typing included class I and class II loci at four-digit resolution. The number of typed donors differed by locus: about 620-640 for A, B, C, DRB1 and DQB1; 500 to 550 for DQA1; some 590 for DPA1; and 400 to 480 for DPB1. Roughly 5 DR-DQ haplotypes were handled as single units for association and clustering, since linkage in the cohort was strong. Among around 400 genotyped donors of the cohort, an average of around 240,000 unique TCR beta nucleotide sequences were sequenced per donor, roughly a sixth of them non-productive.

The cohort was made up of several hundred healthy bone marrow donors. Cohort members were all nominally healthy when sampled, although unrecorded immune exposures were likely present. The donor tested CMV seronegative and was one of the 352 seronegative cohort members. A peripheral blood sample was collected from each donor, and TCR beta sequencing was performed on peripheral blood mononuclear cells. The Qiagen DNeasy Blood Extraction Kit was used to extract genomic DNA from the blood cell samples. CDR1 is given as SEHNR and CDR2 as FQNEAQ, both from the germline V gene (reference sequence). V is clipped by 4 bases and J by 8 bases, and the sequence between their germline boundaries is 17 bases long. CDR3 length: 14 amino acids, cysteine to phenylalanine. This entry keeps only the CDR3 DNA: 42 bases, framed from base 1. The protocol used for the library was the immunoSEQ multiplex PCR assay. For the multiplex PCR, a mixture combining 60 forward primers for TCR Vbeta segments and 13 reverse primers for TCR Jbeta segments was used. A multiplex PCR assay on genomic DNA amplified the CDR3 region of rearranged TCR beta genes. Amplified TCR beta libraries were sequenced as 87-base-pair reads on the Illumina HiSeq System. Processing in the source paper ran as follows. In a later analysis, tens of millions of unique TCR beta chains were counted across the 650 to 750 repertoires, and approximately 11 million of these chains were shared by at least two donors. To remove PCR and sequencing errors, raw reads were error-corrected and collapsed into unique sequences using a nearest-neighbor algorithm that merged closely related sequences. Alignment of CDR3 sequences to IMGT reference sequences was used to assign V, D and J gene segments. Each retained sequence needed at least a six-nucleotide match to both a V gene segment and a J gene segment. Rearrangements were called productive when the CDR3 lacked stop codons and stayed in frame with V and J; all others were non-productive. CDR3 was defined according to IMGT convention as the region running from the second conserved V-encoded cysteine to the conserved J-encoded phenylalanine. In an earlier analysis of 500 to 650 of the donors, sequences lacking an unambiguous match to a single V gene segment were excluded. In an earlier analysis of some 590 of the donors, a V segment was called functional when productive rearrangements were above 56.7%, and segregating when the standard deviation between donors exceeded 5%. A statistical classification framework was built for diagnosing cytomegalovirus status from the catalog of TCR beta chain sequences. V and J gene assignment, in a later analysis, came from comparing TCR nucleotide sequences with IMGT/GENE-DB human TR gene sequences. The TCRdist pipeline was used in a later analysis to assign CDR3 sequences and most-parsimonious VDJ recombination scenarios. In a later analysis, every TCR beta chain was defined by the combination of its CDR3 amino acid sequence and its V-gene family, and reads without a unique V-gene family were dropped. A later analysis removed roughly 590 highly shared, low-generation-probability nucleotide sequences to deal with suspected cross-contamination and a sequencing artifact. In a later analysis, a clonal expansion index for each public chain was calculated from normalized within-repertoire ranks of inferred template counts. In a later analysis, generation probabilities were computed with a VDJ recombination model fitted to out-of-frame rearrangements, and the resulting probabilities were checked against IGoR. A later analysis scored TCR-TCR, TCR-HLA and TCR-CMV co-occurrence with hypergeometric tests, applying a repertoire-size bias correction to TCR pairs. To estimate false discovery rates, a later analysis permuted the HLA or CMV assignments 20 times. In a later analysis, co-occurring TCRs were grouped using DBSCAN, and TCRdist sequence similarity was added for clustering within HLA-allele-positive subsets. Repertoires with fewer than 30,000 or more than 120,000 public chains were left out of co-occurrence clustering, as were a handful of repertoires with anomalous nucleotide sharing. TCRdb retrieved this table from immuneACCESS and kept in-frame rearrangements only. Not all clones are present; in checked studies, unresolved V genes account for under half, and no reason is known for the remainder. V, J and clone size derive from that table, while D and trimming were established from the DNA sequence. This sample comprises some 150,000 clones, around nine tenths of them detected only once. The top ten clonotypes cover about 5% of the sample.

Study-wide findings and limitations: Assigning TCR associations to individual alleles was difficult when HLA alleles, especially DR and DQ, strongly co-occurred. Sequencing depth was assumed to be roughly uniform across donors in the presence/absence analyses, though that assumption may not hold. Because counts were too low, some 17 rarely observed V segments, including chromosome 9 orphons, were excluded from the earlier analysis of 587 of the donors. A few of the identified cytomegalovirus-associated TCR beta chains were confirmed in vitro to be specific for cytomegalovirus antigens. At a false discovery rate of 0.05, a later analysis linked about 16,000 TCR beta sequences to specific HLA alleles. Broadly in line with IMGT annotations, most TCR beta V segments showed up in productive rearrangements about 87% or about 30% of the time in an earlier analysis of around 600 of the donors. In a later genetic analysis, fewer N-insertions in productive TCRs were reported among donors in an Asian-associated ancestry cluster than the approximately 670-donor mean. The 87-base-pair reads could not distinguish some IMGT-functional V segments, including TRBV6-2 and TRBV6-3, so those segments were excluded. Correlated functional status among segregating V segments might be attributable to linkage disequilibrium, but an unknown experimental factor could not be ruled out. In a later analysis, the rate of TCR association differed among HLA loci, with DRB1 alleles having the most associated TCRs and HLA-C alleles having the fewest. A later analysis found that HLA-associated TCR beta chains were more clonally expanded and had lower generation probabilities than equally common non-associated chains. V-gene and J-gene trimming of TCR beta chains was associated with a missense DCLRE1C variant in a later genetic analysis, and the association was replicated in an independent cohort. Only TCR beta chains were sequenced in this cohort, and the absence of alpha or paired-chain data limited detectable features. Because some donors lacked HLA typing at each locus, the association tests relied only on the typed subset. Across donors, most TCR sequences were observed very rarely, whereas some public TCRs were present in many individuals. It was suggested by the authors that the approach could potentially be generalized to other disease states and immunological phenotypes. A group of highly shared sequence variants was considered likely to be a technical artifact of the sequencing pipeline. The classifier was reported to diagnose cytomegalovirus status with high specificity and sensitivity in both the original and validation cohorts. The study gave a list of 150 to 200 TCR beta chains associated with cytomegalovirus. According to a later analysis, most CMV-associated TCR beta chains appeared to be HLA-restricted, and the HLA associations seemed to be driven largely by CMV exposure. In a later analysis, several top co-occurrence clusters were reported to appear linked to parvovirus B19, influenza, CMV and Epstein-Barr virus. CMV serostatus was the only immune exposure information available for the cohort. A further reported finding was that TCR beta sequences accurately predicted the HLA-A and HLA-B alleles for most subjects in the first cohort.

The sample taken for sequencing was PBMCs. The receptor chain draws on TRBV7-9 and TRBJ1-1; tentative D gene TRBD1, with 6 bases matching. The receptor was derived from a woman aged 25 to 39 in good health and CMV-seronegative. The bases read TGTGCCAGCAGCTCGGTCCCGTTTACAGGGGAAGCTTTCTTT. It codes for CASSSVPFTGEAFF.